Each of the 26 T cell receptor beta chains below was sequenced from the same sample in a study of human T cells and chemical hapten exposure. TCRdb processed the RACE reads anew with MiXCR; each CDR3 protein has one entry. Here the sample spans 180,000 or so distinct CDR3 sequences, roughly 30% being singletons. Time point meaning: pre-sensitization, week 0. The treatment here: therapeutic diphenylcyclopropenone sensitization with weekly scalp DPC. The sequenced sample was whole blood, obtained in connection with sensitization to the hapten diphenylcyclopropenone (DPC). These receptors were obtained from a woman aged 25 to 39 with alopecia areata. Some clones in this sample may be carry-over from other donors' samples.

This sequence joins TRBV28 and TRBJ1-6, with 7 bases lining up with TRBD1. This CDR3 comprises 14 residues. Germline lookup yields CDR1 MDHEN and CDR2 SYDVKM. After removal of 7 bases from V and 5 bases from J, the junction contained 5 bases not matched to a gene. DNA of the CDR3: TGTGCCAGCACCCCGGGACAGAATAATTCACCCCTCCACTTT. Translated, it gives CASTPGQNNSPLHF.

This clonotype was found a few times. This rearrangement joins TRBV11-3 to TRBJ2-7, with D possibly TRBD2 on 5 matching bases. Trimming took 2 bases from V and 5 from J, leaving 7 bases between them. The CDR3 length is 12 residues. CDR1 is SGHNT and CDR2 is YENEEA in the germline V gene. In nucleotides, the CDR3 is TGTGCCAGCAGCTTAAGCGGCGACGAGCAGTACTTC. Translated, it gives CASSLSGDEQYF.

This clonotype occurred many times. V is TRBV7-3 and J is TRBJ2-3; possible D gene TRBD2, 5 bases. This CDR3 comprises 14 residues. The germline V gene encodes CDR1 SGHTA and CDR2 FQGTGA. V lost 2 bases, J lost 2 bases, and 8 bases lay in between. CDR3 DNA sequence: TGTGCCAGCAGCTTACGGGGTTCCACAGATACGCAGTATTTT. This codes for CASSLRGSTDTQYF.

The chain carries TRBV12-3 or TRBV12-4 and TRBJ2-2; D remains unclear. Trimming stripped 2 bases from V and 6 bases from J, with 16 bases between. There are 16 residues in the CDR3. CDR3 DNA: TGTGCCAGCAGTTTACTCGGGCTAATTGGGGCCGGGGAGCTGTTTTTT. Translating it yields CASSLLGLIGAGELFF.

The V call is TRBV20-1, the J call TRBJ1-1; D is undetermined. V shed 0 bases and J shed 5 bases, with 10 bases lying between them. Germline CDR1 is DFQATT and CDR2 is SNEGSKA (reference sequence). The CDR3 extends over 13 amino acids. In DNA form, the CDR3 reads TGCAGTGCTAGAGACATCGCAGAGACTGAAGCTTTCTTT. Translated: CSARDIAETEAFF.

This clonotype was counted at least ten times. CDR3 nucleotides: TGTGCCACCAGTGATTACAGGTTTGGGCAGTTCTTC. Its protein product is CATSDYRFGQFF. V is TRBV24-1 and J is TRBJ2-1, with D perhaps matching TRBD1 (5 bases). Germline V lookup: CDR1 KGHDR, CDR2 SFDVKD. Trimming shortened V by 2 bases and J by 12 bases, and 10 bases separated the two germline ends. There are 12 residues in the CDR3.

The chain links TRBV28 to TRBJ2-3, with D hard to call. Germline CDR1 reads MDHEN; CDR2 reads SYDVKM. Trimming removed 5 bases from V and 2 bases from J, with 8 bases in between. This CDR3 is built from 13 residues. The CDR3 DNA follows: TGTGCCAGCAGTCCCCCCGACACAGATACGCAGTATTTT. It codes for CASSPPDTDTQYF.

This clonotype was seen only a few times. CDR3 coding DNA: TGTGCCAGCTCACCATTCGGCGTAATGAACACTGAAGCTTTCTTT. It codes for CASSPFGVMNTEAFF. This chain joins TRBV18 and TRBJ1-1, with D unresolved. Germline lookup yields CDR1 KGHSH and CDR2 LQKENI. V lost 2 bases and J lost 0, with 10 bases in between. The CDR3 length is 15 residues.

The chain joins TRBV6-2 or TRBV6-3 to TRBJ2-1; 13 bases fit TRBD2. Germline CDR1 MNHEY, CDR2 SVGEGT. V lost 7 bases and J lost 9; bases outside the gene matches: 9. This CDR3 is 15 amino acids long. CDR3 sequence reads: CASNTGLAGASEQFF. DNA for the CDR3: TGTGCCAGCAATACCGGACTAGCGGGAGCTTCTGAGCAGTTCTTC.

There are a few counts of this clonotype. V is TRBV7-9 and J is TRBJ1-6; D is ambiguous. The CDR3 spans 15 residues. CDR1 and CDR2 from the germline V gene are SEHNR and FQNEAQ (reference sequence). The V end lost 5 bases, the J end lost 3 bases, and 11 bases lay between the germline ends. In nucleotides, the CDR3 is TGTGCCAGCAGCGCTGCCGGCAACTATAATTCACCCCTCCACTTT. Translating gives CASSAAGNYNSPLHF.

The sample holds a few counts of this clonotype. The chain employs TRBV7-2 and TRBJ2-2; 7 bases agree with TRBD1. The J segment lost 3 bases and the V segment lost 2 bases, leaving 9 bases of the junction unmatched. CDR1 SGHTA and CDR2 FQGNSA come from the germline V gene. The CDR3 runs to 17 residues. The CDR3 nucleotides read TGTGCCAGCAGCTTAAGAGGGGACAGCGATCACACCGGGGAGCTGTTTTTT. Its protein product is CASSLRGDSDHTGELFF.

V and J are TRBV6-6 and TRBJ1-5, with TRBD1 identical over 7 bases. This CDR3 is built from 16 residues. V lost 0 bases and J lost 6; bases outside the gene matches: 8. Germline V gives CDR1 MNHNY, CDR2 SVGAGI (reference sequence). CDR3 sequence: CASSYSATGVGQPQHF. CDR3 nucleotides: TGTGCCAGCAGTTACTCGGCAACAGGGGTAGGTCAGCCCCAGCATTTT.

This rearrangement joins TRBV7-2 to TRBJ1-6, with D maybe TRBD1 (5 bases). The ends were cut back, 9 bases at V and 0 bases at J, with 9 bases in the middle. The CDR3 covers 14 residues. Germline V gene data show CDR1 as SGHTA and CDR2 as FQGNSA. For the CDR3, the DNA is TGTGCCAGTGGGGCAAACTCCTATAATTCACCCCTCCACTTT. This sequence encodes CASGANSYNSPLHF.

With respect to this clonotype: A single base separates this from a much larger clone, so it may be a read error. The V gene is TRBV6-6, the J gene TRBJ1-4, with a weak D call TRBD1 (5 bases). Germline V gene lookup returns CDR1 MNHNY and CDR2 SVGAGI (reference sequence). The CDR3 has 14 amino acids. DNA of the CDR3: TGTGTCAGCAGTCCAAGGGACGGGAATGAAAAACTGTTTTTT. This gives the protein CVSSPRDGNEKLFF.

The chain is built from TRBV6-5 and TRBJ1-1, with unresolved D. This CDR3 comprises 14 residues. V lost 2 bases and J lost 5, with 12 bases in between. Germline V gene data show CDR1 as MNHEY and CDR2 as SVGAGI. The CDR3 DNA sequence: TGTGCCAGCAGTTACGACACCCTGGGGACTGAAGCTTTCTTT. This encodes CASSYDTLGTEAFF.

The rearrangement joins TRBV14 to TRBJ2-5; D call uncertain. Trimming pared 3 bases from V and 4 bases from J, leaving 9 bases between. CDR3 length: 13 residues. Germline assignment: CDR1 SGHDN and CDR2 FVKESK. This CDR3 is CASSHAPRETQYF. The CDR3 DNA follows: TGTGCCAGCAGCCACGCTCCTCGAGAGACCCAGTACTTC. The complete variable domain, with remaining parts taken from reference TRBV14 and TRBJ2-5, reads EAGVTQFPSHSVIEKGQTVTLRCDPISGHDNLYWYRRVMGKEIKFLLHFVKESKQDESGMPNNRFLAERTGGTYSTLKVQPAELEDSGVYFCASSHAPRETQYFGPGTRLLVL.

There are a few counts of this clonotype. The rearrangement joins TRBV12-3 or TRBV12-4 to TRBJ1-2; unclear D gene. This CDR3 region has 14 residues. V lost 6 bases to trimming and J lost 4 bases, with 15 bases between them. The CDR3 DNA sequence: TGTGCCAGCAGCCTCGGAGGGCTGGTCTATGGCTACACCTTC. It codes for CASSLGGLVYGYTF.

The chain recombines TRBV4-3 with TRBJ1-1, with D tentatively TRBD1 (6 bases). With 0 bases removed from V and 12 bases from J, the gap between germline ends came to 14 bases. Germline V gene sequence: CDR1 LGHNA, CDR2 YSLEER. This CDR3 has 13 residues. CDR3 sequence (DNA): TGCGCCAGCAGCCAAGAGAATCCAGGGGAGTCTTTCTTT. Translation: CASSQENPGESFF.

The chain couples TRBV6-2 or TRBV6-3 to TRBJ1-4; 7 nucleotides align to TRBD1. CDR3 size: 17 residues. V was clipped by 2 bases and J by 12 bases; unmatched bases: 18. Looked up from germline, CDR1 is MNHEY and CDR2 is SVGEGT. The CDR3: CASSYPAAGQLGEELFF. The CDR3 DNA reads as TGTGCCAGCAGTTACCCGGCGGCGGGACAGCTCGGAGAAGAACTGTTTTTT.

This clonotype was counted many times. CDR3 sequence reads: CSARVGGGGTGELFF. The CDR3 DNA reads TGCAGTGCTAGAGTCGGCGGAGGGGGCACCGGGGAGCTGTTTTTT. V usage is TRBV20-1 and J usage is TRBJ2-2; D could derive from TRBD1 or TRBD2 (6 bases each). This CDR3 has 15 residues. Between the trimmed V and J ends, which lost 1 base and 4 bases, there was a span of 13 bases. Germline CDR1 reads DFQATT; CDR2 reads SNEGSKA (reference sequence).

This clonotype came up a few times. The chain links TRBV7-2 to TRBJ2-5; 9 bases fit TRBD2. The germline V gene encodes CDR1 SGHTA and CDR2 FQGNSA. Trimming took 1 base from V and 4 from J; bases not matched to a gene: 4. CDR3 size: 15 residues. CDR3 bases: TGTGCCAGCAGCTTAGAAGTAGCGGGAGTAGAGACCCAGTACTTC. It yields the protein CASSLEVAGVETQYF.

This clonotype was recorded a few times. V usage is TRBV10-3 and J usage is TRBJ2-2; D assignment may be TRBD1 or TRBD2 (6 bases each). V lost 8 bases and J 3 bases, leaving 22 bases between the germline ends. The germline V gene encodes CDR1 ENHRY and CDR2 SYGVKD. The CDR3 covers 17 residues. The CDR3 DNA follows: TGTGCCATCGGCCTACTGGGGGGCCTACGTGACACCGGGGAGCTGTTTTTT. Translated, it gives CAIGLLGGLRDTGELFF.

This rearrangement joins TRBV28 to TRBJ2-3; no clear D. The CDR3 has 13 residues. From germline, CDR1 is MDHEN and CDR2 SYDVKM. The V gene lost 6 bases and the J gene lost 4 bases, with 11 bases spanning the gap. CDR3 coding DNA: TGTGCCAGCAGCCGTAGCCCGCCAGATACGCAGTATTTT. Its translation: CASSRSPPDTQYF.

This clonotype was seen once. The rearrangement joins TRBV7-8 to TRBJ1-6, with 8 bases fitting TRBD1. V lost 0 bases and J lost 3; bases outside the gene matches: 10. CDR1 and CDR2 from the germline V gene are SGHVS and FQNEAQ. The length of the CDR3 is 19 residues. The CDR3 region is CASSLAFWQGANYNSPLHF. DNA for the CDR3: TGTGCCAGCAGCTTAGCTTTTTGGCAGGGGGCGAACTATAATTCACCCCTCCACTTT. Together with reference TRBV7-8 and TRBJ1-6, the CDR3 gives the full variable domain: GAGVSQSPRYKVAKRGQDVALRCDPISGHVSLFWYQQALGQGPEFLTYFQNEAQLDKSGLPSDRFFAERPEGSVSTLKIQRTQQEDSAVYLCASSLAFWQGANYNSPLHFGNGTRLTVT.

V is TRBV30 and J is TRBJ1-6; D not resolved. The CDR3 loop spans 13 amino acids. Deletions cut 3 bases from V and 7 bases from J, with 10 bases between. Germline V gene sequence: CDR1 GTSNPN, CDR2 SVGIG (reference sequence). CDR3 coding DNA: TGTGCCTGGAGAGAACAGACGAATTCACCCCTCCACTTT. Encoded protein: CAWREQTNSPLHF.

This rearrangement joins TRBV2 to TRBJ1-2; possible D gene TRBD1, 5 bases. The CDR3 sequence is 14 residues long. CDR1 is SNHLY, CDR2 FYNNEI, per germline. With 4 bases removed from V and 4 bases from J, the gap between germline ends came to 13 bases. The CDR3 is CASSGVTDSYGYTF. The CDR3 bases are TGTGCCAGCAGTGGTGTGACAGATTCCTATGGCTACACCTTC.